This is a list of T cell receptor beta chains from one sample in a study of T cells in Graves' hyperthyroidism and ophthalmopathy. One entry per CDR3 protein, called by TCRdb with MiXCR from the multiplex PCR reads. Found here are about 360,000 distinct CDR3 sequences, approximately 20% of them singletons; the top ten hold about 3.7%. Specimen: blood. The receptor source for this set is a woman aged 18 to 35 with Graves' hyperthyroidism. Both conserved end residues are part of each CDR3. A D gene is named only where the DNA matches it firmly. Size values are once, few and many counts, or a class for expanded clones, and some rows have none.

J	D	V	size	CDR3	DNA
TRBJ2-7	-	TRBV7-8	many	CASSWREEAEQYF	TGTGCCAGCAGCTGGAGAGAGGAGGCCGAGCAGTACTTC
TRBJ2-3	-	TRBV6-1	many	CASSALSVGTDTQYF	TGTGCCAGCAGTGCGTTATCCGTGGGCACAGATACGCAGTATTTT
TRBJ1-6	-	TRBV12-3/TRBV12-4	-	CASSPTWDSPLHF	TGTGCCAGCAGTCCAACATGGGATTCACCCCTCCACTTT
TRBJ2-2	TRBD2	TRBV7-7	many	CASSLAGGPTGELFF	TGTGCCAGCAGCCTAGCGGGAGGGCCCACCGGGGAGCTGTTTTTT
TRBJ1-2	-	TRBV11-2	many	CASSLGTRPSNYGYTF	TGTGCCAGCAGCTTAGGGACAAGGCCCTCTAACTATGGCTACACCTTC
TRBJ1-1	-	TRBV6-1	-	CASSPQGILGTNTEAFF	TGTGCCAGCAGTCCTCAGGGGATCCTAGGAACGAACACTGAAGCTTTCTTT
TRBJ2-5	TRBD1	TRBV11-3	many	CASSDGQGGRETQYF	TGTGCCAGCAGCGACGGACAGGGGGGAAGGGAGACCCAGTACTTC
TRBJ2-7	-	TRBV15	many	CATSREQDEQYF	TGTGCCACCAGCAGAGAACAGGACGAGCAGTACTTC
TRBJ2-7	TRBD2	TRBV20-1	many	CSARTLGLAGALYEQYF	TGCAGTGCGCGAACCCTGGGACTAGCGGGGGCGCTCTACGAGCAGTACTTC
TRBJ2-5	TRBD2	TRBV6-5	many	CASKPSGGGETQYF	TGTGCCAGCAAACCTAGCGGGGGGGGAGAGACCCAGTACTTC
TRBJ2-7	TRBD2	TRBV11-2	once	CASSLERGVDGEQYF	TGTGCCAGCAGCTTAGAACGGGGGGTAGATGGGGAGCAGTACTTC
TRBJ2-7	TRBD2	TRBV2	-	CASSGSGADYEQYF	TGTGCCAGCAGTGGCAGCGGGGCGGACTACGAGCAGTACTTC
TRBJ2-5	-	TRBV11-2	-	CASSRSPGWYRQETQYF	TGTGCCAGCAGCCGCAGCCCCGGATGGTACAGGCAAGAGACCCAGTACTTC
TRBJ2-2	TRBD1	TRBV24-1	many	CATSDLGGQPANTGELFF	TGTGCCACCAGTGATTTGGGGGGACAGCCTGCGAACACCGGGGAGCTGTTTTTT
TRBJ1-1	-	TRBV12-3/TRBV12-4	-	CASSRNMSSEAFF	TGTGCCAGCAGTAGAAACATGAGCAGTGAAGCTTTCTTT
TRBJ2-5	TRBD1	TRBV6-1	many	CASSELGTVHQETQYF	TGTGCCAGCAGTGAATTGGGGACAGTGCACCAAGAGACCCAGTACTTC